These T cell receptor beta chains were read from a single sample in a study of blood T cell repertoires in COVID-19. Libraries were prepared by immunoSEQ multiplex PCR; TCRdb keeps only in-frame clonotypes and omits some of them. This table has tens of thousands of clones, around 90% appearing once. Sequences were obtained from peripheral blood. These receptors originate from a man aged 65 to 79 with acute or convalescent COVID-19. CDR3s include the opening cysteine and the closing phenylalanine or tryptophan.

V gene: TRBV18; CDR3 protein: CASSPTVGNEKLFF
V gene: TRBV24-1; CDR3 protein: CATSDLGEGFRNEQFF
V gene: TRBV18; CDR3 protein: CASSPLNGDEKLFF
V gene: TRBV18; CDR3 protein: CASRGQGLGTEAFF
V gene: TRBV27; CDR3 protein: CARGGGNSYEQYF
V gene: TRBV5-4; CDR3 protein: CASRWDTASYEQYF
V gene: TRBV2; CDR3 protein: CASSTYGYTEAFF
V gene: TRBV3-1/TRBV3-2; CDR3 protein: CASSLDRGAYGYTF
V gene: TRBV3-1/TRBV3-2; CDR3 protein: CASSPSPLEPFPYEQYF
V gene: TRBV12-3/TRBV12-4; CDR3 protein: CASRTGRNEQFF
V gene: TRBV5-1; CDR3 protein: CASSWTVPQNSPLHF
V gene: TRBV6-1; CDR3 protein: CASSEIAGAYNEQFF
V gene: TRBV7-3; CDR3 protein: CASNQQGIRQPQHF
V gene: TRBV5-1; CDR3 protein: CASSLDGALDYEQYF
V gene: TRBV5-1; CDR3 protein: CASSSGQGAGNTIYF
V gene: TRBV12-3/TRBV12-4; CDR3 protein: CASSLQSEQYF
V gene: TRBV6-8; CDR3 protein: CASHQETQYF
V gene: TRBV7-6; CDR3 protein: CASSSPSGGTNTGELFF
V gene: TRBV10-3; CDR3 protein: CAIGEGRSYYNEQFF
V gene: TRBV7-9; CDR3 protein: CASSTDRSSYNEQFF
V gene: TRBV7-3; CDR3 protein: CASSLTLAGPNTEAFF
V gene: TRBV7-9; CDR3 protein: CASSFEMGGLGAKNIQYF
V gene: TRBV5-4; CDR3 protein: CASATSGGAQSYEQYF
V gene: TRBV5-1; CDR3 protein: CASKAETANNEQFF
V gene: TRBV4-1; CDR3 protein: CASSQATQIGVNGYTF
V gene: TRBV19; CDR3 protein: CASSRLISSGRPDTQYF
V gene: TRBV5-1; CDR3 protein: CASREQGNYGYTF
V gene: TRBV7-9; CDR3 protein: CASGGLGLTYEQYF
V gene: TRBV6-5; CDR3 protein: CASPGTANTGELFF
V gene: TRBV27; CDR3 protein: CASSFGQNTEAFF
V gene: TRBV5-4; CDR3 protein: CASSPGLAASGTQYF
V gene: TRBV5-8; CDR3 protein: CASSPTLRQGAPNGYTF
V gene: TRBV7-3; CDR3 protein: CASSLTGGGSPLHF
V gene: TRBV6-5; CDR3 protein: CASSYSTGQGPDTQYF